The 5 T cell receptor beta chains presented below share a single source sample, sequenced in a study of early T cells in non-severe SARS-CoV-2 infection. TCRdb ran MiXCR on the 5' RACE reads and lists one entry per CDR3 protein. The sample includes 55,000 to 80,000 distinct CDR3 sequences, 10% to 15% of them seen just once. The sample consisted of whole blood. These receptors all stem from an adult who was a healthcare worker with PCR-confirmed SARS-CoV-2 infection or an uninfected control (not recorded which).

In its sample, this clonotype was seen a few times. V usage is TRBV29-1 and J usage is TRBJ1-2; D not resolved. The V and J ends lost 5 bases and 3 bases respectively, with 10 bases between them. The germline CDR1 and CDR2 sequences are SQVTM and ANQGSEA. The CDR3 is made up of 12 amino acids. The CDR3 DNA follows: TGCAGCGTTTTGGTGGATGACTATGGCTACACCTTC. Translated: CSVLVDDYGYTF.

By sample share, this clonotype is medium-sized. The J gene is TRBJ2-5, the V gene TRBV9; D remains ambiguous. This CDR3 region has 13 residues. Trimming shortened V by 3 bases and J by 4 bases, and 10 bases separated the two germline ends. In germline, CDR1 is SGDLS, CDR2 YYNGEE. CDR3 in DNA: TGTGCCAGCAGCGCGGAGTTTAGAGAGACCCAGTACTTC. Translating it yields CASSAEFRETQYF.

This clonotype was counted many times. The chain joins TRBV6-1 to TRBJ1-4; 10 positions match TRBD1. CDR3 length: 14 residues. V shed 4 bases and J 10 bases; nucleotides not matched to a gene: 6. Germline V gives CDR1 MNHNS, CDR2 SASEGT. For the CDR3, the DNA is TGTGCCAGCAGTGTTGGAGGGACAGGGGCAAAACTGTTTTTT. Its protein product is CASSVGGTGAKLFF.

V and J are TRBV29-1 and TRBJ2-7, with 7 bases matching TRBD1. The V gene's germline CDR1 is SQVTM and CDR2 ANQGSEA. The CDR3 sequence is 13 residues long. V was clipped by 7 bases and J by 0 bases; unmatched bases: 6. CDR3 amino acids: CSAQGQTSYEQYF. CDR3 coding DNA: TGCAGCGCCCAGGGACAGACCTCCTACGAGCAGTACTTC.

The chain has TRBV6-5 and TRBJ2-7, with TRBD2 matching over 11 bases. Per germline, CDR1 MNHEY and CDR2 SVGAGI. With 0 bases clipped from V and 4 bases from J, the junction kept 2 bases outside the gene matches. The CDR3 loop spans 15 amino acids. CDR3 sequence (DNA): TGTGCCAGCAGTTACTCGGGACTAGCGGCTTACGAGCAGTACTTC. Translating gives CASSYSGLAAYEQYF.